This T cell receptor beta chain was profiled in a study of Graves' ophthalmopathy and Graves' hyperthyroidism. This clonotype was detected ten times or more. Out of about 9.6 ml of fresh peripheral blood, PBMCs were obtained. Per germline, CDR1 SQVTM and CDR2 ANQGSEA. V was clipped by 1 base and J by 6 bases; unmatched bases: 3. This CDR3 contains 14 residues. Beta-chain TCR CDR3 regions were amplified from RNA transcripts. HTBI primers were employed in first-round RT-PCR, then a second-round multiplex PCR followed. Each CDR3 protein gets one entry after TCRdb re-called the multiplex PCR reads with MiXCR. The table lists about 370,000 distinct CDR3 sequences, around 19% of them singletons, with around 1.4% in the top ten.

V gene TRBV29-1 combines with J gene TRBJ2-2; 9 positions agree with TRBD1. This clonotype was sampled from a woman between 18 and 29 years old with Graves' ophthalmopathy. Sequencing was performed on peripheral blood. The CDR3 DNA reads as TGCAGCGTTGAAGGGACAGGGGTAGCCGGGGAGCTGTTTTTT. Its translation is CSVEGTGVAGELFF.